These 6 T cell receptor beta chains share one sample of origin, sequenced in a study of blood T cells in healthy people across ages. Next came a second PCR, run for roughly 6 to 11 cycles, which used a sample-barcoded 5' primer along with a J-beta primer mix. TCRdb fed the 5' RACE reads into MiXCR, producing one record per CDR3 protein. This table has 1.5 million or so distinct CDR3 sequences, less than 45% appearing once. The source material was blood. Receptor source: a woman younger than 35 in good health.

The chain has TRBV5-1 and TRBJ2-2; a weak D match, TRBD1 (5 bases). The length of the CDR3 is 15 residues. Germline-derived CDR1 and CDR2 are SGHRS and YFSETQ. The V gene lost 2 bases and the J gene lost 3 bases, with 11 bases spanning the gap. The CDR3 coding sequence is TGCGCCAGCAGCTTCACAGGCTTAGACACCGGGGAGCTGTTTTTT. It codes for CASSFTGLDTGELFF.

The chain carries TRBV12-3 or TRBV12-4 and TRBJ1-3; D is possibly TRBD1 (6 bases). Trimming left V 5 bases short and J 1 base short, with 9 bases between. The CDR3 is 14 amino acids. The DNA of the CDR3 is TGTGCCAGCAGTACAGGGATTTCTGGAAACACCATATATTTT. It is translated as CASSTGISGNTIYF.

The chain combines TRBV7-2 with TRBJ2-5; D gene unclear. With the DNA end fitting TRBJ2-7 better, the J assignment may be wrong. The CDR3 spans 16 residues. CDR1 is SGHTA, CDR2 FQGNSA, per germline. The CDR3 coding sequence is TGTGCCAGCAGCCCACGCCGATCGGCGGATCTCTACGAGCAGTACTTC. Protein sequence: CASSPRRSADLYEQYF.

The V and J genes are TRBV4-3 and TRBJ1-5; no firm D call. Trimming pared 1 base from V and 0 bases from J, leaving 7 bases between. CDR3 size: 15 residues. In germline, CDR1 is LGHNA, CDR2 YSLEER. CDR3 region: CASSQASSSNQPQHF. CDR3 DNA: TGCGCCAGCAGCCAAGCGTCATCTAGCAATCAGCCCCAGCATTTT.

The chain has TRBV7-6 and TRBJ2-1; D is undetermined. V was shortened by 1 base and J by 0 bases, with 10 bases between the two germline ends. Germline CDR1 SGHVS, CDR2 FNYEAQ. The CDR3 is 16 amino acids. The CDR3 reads CASSLVYTRSYNEQFF. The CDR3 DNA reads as TGTGCCAGCAGCTTAGTTTACACCCGCTCCTACAATGAGCAGTTCTTC.

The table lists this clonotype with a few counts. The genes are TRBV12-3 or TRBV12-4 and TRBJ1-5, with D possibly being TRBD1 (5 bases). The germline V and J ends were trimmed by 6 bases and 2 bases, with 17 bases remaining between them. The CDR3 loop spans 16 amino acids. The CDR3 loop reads CASSTTGPGGNQPQHF. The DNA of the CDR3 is TGTGCCAGCAGCACCACGGGACCGGGCGGCAATCAGCCCCAGCATTTT.